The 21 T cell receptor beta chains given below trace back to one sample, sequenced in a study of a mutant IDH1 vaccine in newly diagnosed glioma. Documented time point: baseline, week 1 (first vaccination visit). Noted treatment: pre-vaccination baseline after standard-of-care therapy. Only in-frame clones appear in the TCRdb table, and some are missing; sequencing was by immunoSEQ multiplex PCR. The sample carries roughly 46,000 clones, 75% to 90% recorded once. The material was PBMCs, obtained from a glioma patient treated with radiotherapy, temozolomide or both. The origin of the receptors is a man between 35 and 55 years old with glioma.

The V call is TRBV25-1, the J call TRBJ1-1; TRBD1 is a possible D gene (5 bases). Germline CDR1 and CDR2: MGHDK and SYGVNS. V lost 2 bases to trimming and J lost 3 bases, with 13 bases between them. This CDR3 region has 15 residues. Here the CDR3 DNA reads TGTGCCAGCAGTGAAAGTTTGCGAGGGGACACTGAAGCTTTCTTT. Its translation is CASSESLRGDTEAFF.

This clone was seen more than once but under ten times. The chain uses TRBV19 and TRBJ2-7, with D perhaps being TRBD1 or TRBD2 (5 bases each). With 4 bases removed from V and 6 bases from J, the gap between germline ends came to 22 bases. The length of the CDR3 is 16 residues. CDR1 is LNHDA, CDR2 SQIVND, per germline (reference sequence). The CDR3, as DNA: TGTGCCAGTAGTAGCCCCCCGGGACCAACGCAAGGCGAGCAGTACTTC. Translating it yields CASSSPPGPTQGEQYF.

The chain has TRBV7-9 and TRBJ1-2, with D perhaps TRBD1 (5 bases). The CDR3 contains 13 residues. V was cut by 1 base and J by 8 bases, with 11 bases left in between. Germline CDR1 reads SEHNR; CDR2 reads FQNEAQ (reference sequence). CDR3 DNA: TGTGCCAGCAGCTTAGGACAGTCGAGGGGCTACACCTTC. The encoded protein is CASSLGQSRGYTF.

The CDR3: CASSLGGQDTEAFF. The CDR3 DNA reads TGTGCCAGCAGTTTAGGGGGGCAAGACACTGAAGCTTTCTTT. This chain uses TRBV28 with TRBJ1-1; D might be TRBD1 (6 bases). Germline-derived CDR1 and CDR2 are MDHEN and SYDVKM. V was trimmed by 2 bases and J by 3 bases, leaving 10 bases between them. This CDR3 comprises 14 residues.

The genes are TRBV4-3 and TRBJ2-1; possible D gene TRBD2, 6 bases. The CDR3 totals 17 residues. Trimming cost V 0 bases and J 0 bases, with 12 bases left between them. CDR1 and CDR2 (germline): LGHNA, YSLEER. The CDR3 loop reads CASSQESSVLSYNEQFF. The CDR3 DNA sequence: TGCGCCAGCAGCCAAGAGTCTAGCGTGCTCTCCTACAATGAGCAGTTCTTC.

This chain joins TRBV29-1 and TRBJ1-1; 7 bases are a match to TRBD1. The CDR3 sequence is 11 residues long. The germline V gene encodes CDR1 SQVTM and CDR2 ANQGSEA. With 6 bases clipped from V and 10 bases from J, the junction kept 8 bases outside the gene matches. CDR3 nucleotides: TGCAGCGTGTATAGACAGGGAGGAGCTTTCTTT. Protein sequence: CSVYRQGGAFF.

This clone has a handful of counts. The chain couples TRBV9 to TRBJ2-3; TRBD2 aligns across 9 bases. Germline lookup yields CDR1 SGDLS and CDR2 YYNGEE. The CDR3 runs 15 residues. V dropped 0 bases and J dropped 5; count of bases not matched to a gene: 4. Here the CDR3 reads CASSVAAGGIDTQYF. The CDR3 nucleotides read TGTGCCAGCAGCGTAGCGGCGGGAGGGATAGATACGCAGTATTTT.

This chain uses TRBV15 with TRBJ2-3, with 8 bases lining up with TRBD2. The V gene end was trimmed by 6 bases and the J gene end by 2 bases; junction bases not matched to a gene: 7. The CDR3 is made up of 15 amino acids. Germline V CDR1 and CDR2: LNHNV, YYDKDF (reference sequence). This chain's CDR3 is CATSNLGRATDTQYF. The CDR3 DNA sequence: TGTGCCACCAGTAACCTCGGGAGGGCCACAGATACGCAGTATTTT.

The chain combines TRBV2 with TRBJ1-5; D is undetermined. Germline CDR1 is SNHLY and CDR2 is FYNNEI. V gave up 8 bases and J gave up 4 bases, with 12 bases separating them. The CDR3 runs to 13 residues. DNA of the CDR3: TGTGCCAGCGTTCATAGGCCGAATCAGCCCCAGCATTTT. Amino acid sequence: CASVHRPNQPQHF.

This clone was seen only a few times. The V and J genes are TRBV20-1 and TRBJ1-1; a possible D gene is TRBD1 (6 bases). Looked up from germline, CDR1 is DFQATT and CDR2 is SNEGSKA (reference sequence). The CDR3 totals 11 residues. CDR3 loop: CRAGAPGEAFF. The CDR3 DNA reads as TGCAGGGCGGGGGCTCCCGGTGAAGCTTTCTTT.

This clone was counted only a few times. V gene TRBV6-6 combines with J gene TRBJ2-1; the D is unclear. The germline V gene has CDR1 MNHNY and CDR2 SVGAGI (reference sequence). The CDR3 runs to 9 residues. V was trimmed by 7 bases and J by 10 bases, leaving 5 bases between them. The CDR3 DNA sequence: TGTGCCAGCACGCGGGAGCAGTTCTTC. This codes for CASTREQFF.

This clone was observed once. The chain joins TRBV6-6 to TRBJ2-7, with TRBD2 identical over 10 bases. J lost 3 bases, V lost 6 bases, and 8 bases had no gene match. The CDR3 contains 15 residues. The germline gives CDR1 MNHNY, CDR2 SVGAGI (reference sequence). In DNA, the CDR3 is TGTGCCAGCAGCGGAAGCGGGAGGGTTGGCTACGAGCAGTACTTC. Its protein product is CASSGSGRVGYEQYF.

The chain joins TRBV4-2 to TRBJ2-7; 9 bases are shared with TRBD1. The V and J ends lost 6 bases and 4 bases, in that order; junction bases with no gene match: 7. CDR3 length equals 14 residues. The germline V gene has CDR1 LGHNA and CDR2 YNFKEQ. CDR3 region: CASRPDRGVYEQYF. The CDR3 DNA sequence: TGTGCCAGCAGACCGGACAGGGGTGTTTACGAGCAGTACTTC.

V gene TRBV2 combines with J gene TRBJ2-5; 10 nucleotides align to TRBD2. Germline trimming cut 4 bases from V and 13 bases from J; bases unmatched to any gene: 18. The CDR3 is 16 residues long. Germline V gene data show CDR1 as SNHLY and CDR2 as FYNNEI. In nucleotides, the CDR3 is TGTGCCAGCAGTGCTATGAGACAAGCGGGAGGGCCTTTCCTGTACTTC. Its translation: CASSAMRQAGGPFLYF.

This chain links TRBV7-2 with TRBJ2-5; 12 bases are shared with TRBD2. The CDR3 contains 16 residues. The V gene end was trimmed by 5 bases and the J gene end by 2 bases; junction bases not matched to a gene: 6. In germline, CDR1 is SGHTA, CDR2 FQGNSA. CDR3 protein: CASSPRLAGAQETQYF. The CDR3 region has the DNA TGTGCCAGCAGCCCTCGACTAGCGGGGGCTCAAGAGACCCAGTACTTC.

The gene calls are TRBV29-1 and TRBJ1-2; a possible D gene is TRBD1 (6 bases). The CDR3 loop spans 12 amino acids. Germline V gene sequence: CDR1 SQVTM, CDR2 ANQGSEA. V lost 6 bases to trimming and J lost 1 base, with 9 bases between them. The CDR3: CSVRTDNYGYTF. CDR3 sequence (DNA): TGCAGCGTAAGGACAGATAACTATGGCTACACCTTC.

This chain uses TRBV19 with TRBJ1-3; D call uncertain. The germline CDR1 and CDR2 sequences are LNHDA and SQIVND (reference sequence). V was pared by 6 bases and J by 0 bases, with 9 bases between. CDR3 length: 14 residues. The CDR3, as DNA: TGTGCCAGTAGATGGGCGGCCTCTGGAAACACCATATATTTT. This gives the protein CASRWAASGNTIYF.

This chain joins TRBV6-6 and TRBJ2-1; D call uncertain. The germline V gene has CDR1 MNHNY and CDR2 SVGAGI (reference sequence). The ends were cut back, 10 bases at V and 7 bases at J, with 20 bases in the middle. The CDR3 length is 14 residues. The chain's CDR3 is CATIYGVGSNEQFF. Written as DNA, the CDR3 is TGTGCCACCATTTATGGGGTCGGATCAAATGAGCAGTTCTTC.

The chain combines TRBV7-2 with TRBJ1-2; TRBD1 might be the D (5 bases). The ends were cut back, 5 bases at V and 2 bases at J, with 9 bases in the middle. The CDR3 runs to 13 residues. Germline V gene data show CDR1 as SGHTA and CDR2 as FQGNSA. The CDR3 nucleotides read TGTGCCAGCAGCCCCCGGGGCAACTATGGCTACACCTTC. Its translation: CASSPRGNYGYTF.

The DNA of the CDR3 is TGTGCCAGCAGTGAACCAAACAAGTACGAGCAGTACTTC. Translating gives CASSEPNKYEQYF. The chain couples TRBV25-1 to TRBJ2-7; D ambiguous. The CDR3 runs 13 residues. Germline V gives CDR1 MGHDK, CDR2 SYGVNS. V was cut by 2 bases and J by 4 bases, with 9 bases left in between.

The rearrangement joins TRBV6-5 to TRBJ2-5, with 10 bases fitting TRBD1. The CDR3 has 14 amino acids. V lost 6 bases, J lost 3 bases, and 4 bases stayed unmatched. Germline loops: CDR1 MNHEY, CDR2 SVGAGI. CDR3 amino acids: CASSRDRGKETQYF. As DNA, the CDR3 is TGTGCCAGCAGCAGGGACAGGGGTAAAGAGACCCAGTACTTC.